Reported below is one T cell receptor (beta chain). Trimming took off 4 bases at V and 8 bases at J, with 16 bases between the two ends. This CDR3 spans 14 amino acids. The germline CDR1 and CDR2 sequences are SGHRS and YFSETQ. The source of the sample is a study of T cell changes during pregnancy in multiple sclerosis. Profiled with immunoSEQ multiplex PCR; TCRdb holds only in-frame clones, not every one. The repertoire has about 100,000 clones, about 90% of them found once; the top ten carry 1.5% to 2.5%. Sequenced here: peripheral blood, sampled after pregnancy. The TCR was taken from a female donor with multiple sclerosis, enrolled in a pregnancy study. This chain connects TRBV5-1 to TRBJ1-5; D is uncertain. The CDR3: CASSPQVGGEPQHF. The CDR3 DNA sequence: TGCGCCAGCAGCCCTCAGGTGGGCGGGGAGCCCCAGCATTTT.